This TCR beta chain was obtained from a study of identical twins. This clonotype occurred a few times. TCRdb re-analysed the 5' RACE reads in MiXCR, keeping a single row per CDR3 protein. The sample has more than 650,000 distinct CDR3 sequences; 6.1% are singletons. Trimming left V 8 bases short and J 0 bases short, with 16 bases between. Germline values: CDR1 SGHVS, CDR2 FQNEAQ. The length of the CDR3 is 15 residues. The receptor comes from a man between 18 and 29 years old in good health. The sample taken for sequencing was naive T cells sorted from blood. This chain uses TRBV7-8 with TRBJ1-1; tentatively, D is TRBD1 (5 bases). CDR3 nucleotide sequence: TGTGCCAGCGTACGGGGGGAACGACTGAACACTGAAGCTTTCTTT. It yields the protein CASVRGERLNTEAFF.